The 4 T cell receptor beta chains below come from one sample, sequenced in a study of identical twins. In TCRdb, the 5' RACE reads were re-called with MiXCR into one record per CDR3 protein. The sample shows roughly 700,000 distinct CDR3 sequences, 8.6% of them seen only once. These data are also associated with another study on yellow fever vaccine responses in identical twins.

The sequencing sample was made of PBMCs. All receptors derive from a young woman in good health.

This clonotype was observed a handful of times. The chain links TRBV7-2 to TRBJ1-2, with TRBD1 matching 8 bases. J lost 4 bases, V lost 6 bases, and 10 bases had no gene match. CDR3 size: 15 residues. In germline, CDR1 is SGHTA, CDR2 FQGNSA. The DNA of the CDR3 is TGTGCCAGCAGTTTAAGCCCTCAGGGGGCCTATGGCTACACCTTC. Protein product: CASSLSPQGAYGYTF.

The chain joins TRBV7-2 to TRBJ2-1, with D maybe TRBD1 (7 bases). CDR3 length equals 15 residues. Germline assignment: CDR1 SGHTA and CDR2 FQGNSA. The V gene lost 1 base and the J gene lost 10 bases, with 17 bases spanning the gap. In nucleotides, the CDR3 is TGTGCCAGCAGCTTAGGTAATCCCCAGGGGGGAGAGCAGTTCTTC. Its translation is CASSLGNPQGGEQFF.

This clonotype was seen more than once but under ten times. The chain has TRBV11-2 and TRBJ2-7; D is unresolved. The germline CDR1 and CDR2 sequences are SGHAT and FQNNGV. The CDR3 totals 12 residues. V lost 5 bases and J lost 6, with 11 bases in between. CDR3 DNA sequence: TGTGCCAGCAGCCCGAGCAGTCTCGAGCAGTACTTC. It codes for CASSPSSLEQYF.

This clonotype was picked up many times. The CDR3 sequence: CASSLEGLYEQYF. DNA for the CDR3: TGCGCCAGCAGCTTGGAGGGCCTTTACGAGCAGTACTTC. The chain links TRBV5-1 to TRBJ2-7, with D uncertain. The CDR3 runs 13 residues. Between the trimmed V and J ends, which lost 0 bases and 4 bases, there was a span of 8 bases. CDR1 SGHRS and CDR2 YFSETQ come from the germline V gene.